The rows below give T cell receptor beta chains drawn from one sample of a study of Ad26.COV2.S vaccination and SARS-CoV-2 variants. Produced via immunoSEQ multiplex PCR; TCRdb's table is partial and in-frame only. This sample has around 400,000 clones, with 75% to 95% found just once. This material consisted of peripheral blood, taken in a trial of Ad26.COV2.S vaccine versus placebo. The source is a person aged 18 to 65 who received the Ad26.COV2.S COVID-19 vaccine or a placebo. Each CDR3 is given with its conserved first and last residue. The D gene is left open where the match is weak. Size is omitted from some rows. Given values are once, few, many or a class for expanded clones.

D,J,V,size,DNA,CDR3
.,TRBJ2-3,TRBV7-3,.,TGTGCCAGCAGCTTAAGTCTAGGGGCTACAGATACGCAGTATTTT,CASSLSLGATDTQYF
.,TRBJ2-1,TRBV29-1,.,TGCAGCGTTGAAGGTCAGTTCTTC,CSVEGQFF
.,TRBJ2-1,TRBV30,.,TGTGCCTGGAATACAGGCCACAATGAGCAGTTCTTC,CAWNTGHNEQFF
TRBD1,TRBJ1-5,TRBV19,.,TGTGCCAGTAGTATAGGACAGGGGACGGTTCAGCCCCAGCATTTT,CASSIGQGTVQPQHF
.,TRBJ2-3,TRBV4-3,.,TGCGCCAGCAGCGCTCGCCCGCCTAGAACCACTAGCACAGATACGCAGTATTTT,CASSARPPRTTSTDTQYF
.,TRBJ1-1,TRBV9,.,TGTGCCAGCAGCGTTCGAATGAACACTGAAGCTTTCTTT,CASSVRMNTEAFF
.,TRBJ2-1,TRBV4-1,.,TGCGCCAGCAGCCAAGGCCCTAAGGGGAGCTACAATGAGCAGTTCTTC,CASSQGPKGSYNEQFF
TRBD2,TRBJ2-1,TRBV28,.,TGTGCCAGCAGCTCCCTCCGGTTTAGCGGGAGGGCATATTACAATGAGCAGTTCTTC,CASSSLRFSGRAYYNEQFF
.,TRBJ2-5,TRBV5-1,.,TGCGCCAGCACCCAAGGGGGGGTGGAGACCCAGTACTTC,CASTQGGVETQYF
TRBD1,TRBJ1-1,TRBV6-2/TRBV6-3,once,TGTGCCAGCAGTTACCTAGGACAGGGTCGGACTGAAGCTTTCTTT,CASSYLGQGRTEAFF
TRBD1,TRBJ1-2,TRBV7-2,.,TGTGCCAGCAGCATGACGACAGGGATCTATGGCTACACCTTC,CASSMTTGIYGYTF
TRBD2,TRBJ2-2,TRBV5-1,.,TGCGCCAGCAGCTTAGGGACTAGCGGTCCGAACACCGGGGAGCTGTTTTTT,CASSLGTSGPNTGELFF
.,TRBJ2-2,TRBV27,.,TGTGCCAGCAGTCCCTTATCCGGGGAGCTGTTTTTT,CASSPLSGELFF
.,TRBJ2-5,TRBV6-5,once,TGTGCCAGCACTAGCGGACAGCAAGAGACCCAGTACTTC,CASTSGQQETQYF
.,TRBJ1-4,TRBV11-2,.,TGTGCCAGCAGCTTCAGCAGGGCTAATGAAAAACTGTTTTTT,CASSFSRANEKLFF
.,TRBJ2-5,TRBV29-1,once,TGCAGCGTTGATCGTTTGACAACAGGGGAGACCCAGTACTTC,CSVDRLTTGETQYF
.,TRBJ1-1,TRBV5-1,.,TGCGCCAGCAGCTTCCAGGGCACTGAAGCTTTCTTT,CASSFQGTEAFF
.,TRBJ2-7,TRBV28,.,TGTGCCAGCAGTCCCTTCCAGGGTGGTGAGCAGTACTTC,CASSPFQGGEQYF
.,TRBJ2-3,TRBV4-2,.,TGTGCCAGCAGCCAAGGACTAGAAAACACAGATACGCAGTATTTT,CASSQGLENTDTQYF
TRBD1,TRBJ1-2,TRBV20-1,once,TGCAGTGCCCTCGGACAGGACTACACCTTC,CSALGQDYTF
.,TRBJ1-6,TRBV7-2,.,TGTGCCAGCAGCTTCTTTTCCAGTCTTTCACCCCTCCACTTT,CASSFFSSLSPLHF
TRBD2,TRBJ2-1,TRBV10-3,.,TGTGCCATCAGCACGTCTAGCGGGAGGAATGAGCAGTTCTTC,CAISTSSGRNEQFF
.,TRBJ1-1,TRBV12-3/TRBV12-4,.,TGTGCCAGCAGTTTAGGGCAGTCCGCTGAAGCTTTCTTT,CASSLGQSAEAFF
.,TRBJ1-2,TRBV7-9,.,TGTGCCAGCAGCTTAGGGGGCCGGACCTATGGCTACACCTTC,CASSLGGRTYGYTF
.,TRBJ1-1,TRBV6-6,.,TGTGCCAGCAGCCCAAGTGTGGGAGATCGGACTGAAGCTTTCTTT,CASSPSVGDRTEAFF
.,TRBJ1-2,TRBV6-5,.,TGTGCCAGCAGAACGTCTGGGGGCGCCGATGGCTACACCTTC,CASRTSGGADGYTF
.,TRBJ1-5,TRBV3-1/TRBV3-2,.,TGTGCCAGCAGCCAAGGTGGGGATGGCAATCAGCCCCAGCATTTT,CASSQGGDGNQPQHF
.,TRBJ2-3,TRBV28,.,TGTGCCAGCAGTTTAGCCAGGATTAGCACAGATACGCAGTATTTT,CASSLARISTDTQYF
.,TRBJ1-3,TRBV6-2/TRBV6-3,.,TGTGCCAGCACCCCGGGAGGGACGGTATCTGGAAACACCATATATTTT,CASTPGGTVSGNTIYF
.,TRBJ2-5,TRBV11-2,.,TGTGCCAGCCGCTTTGGGGCGGAGGAGACCCAGTACTTC,CASRFGAEETQYF
.,TRBJ2-1,TRBV6-4,.,TGTGCCAGCAGTGACGGGCGGACTCACGCCTACAATGAGCAGTTCTTC,CASSDGRTHAYNEQFF
.,TRBJ2-4,TRBV6-2/TRBV6-3,.,TGTGCCAGCAGTAACGCAGACCGGAGGGGGACCAAAAACATTCAGTACTTC,CASSNADRRGTKNIQYF
.,TRBJ2-3,TRBV7-2,.,TGTGCCAGCAGCTTAAATGAGGGAGTCCGTTATACAGATACGCAGTATTTT,CASSLNEGVRYTDTQYF
.,TRBJ1-1,TRBV7-2,.,TGTGCCAGCAGCTTAGTGACAGCGGACACTGAAGCTTTCTTT,CASSLVTADTEAFF
.,TRBJ2-3,TRBV12-3/TRBV12-4,.,TGTGCCAGCAGACCCCACGCCACAGATACGCAGTATTTT,CASRPHATDTQYF
TRBD1,TRBJ2-7,TRBV5-1,.,TGCGCCAGCAGCTTGGGGGTCCGGACAGGGGCCTACGAGCAGTACTTC,CASSLGVRTGAYEQYF
.,TRBJ2-7,TRBV30,.,TGTGCCTGGAGTGTTCTAGCTGGGTACGAGCAGTACTTC,CAWSVLAGYEQYF
.,TRBJ2-7,TRBV24-1,.,TGTGCCACCAGTGACCATTCGCTCCGCACCTACTTC,CATSDHSLRTYF
.,TRBJ1-2,TRBV4-3,.,TGCGCCAGCAGCCAAGATGGTGACGGGAACTATGGCTACACCTTC,CASSQDGDGNYGYTF
.,TRBJ2-7,TRBV4-3,.,TGCGCCAGCAGCCAAGATCGGGCTAGCCTCTCCTACGAGCAGTACTTC,CASSQDRASLSYEQYF
TRBD2,TRBJ2-5,TRBV5-1,.,TGCGCCAGCACACCCCTTAGAAGACTAGCGGGAGCCCCCGGCCAGACCCAGTACTTC,CASTPLRRLAGAPGQTQYF
.,TRBJ1-1,TRBV5-6,.,TGTGCCAGCAGCCCCTTGTATCGAAACACTGAAGCTTTCTTT,CASSPLYRNTEAFF
TRBD1,TRBJ2-5,TRBV24-1,.,TGTGCCACCAGTGATCCGGGACAGGGGGCTGAGACCCAGTACTTC,CATSDPGQGAETQYF
TRBD1,TRBJ2-7,TRBV30,.,TGTGCCTGGGATACAGGGGGCTACGAGCAGTACTTC,CAWDTGGYEQYF
.,TRBJ1-1,TRBV6-6,.,TGTGCCAGCAGTGGGTCCCTAGAGAACACTGAAGCTTTCTTT,CASSGSLENTEAFF
.,TRBJ1-5,TRBV19,.,TGTGCCAGTAGGTCCACAGGGTGGAATCAGCCCCAGCATTTT,CASRSTGWNQPQHF
.,TRBJ1-5,TRBV24-1,once,TGTGCCACCAGCGGCGGGCCGTATAGCAATCAGCCCCAGCATTTT,CATSGGPYSNQPQHF
TRBD1,TRBJ2-5,TRBV7-8,.,TGTGCCAGCAGCATACAGGGGGCGAAAGAGACCCAGTACTTC,CASSIQGAKETQYF
.,TRBJ1-2,TRBV28,.,TGTGCCAGCAGCCCCGCACTTAACTATGGCTACACCTTC,CASSPALNYGYTF
.,TRBJ2-1,TRBV15,.,TGTGCCACCAGCAGAGCGGGTGGGGGATATCCCTACAATGAGCAGTTCTTC,CATSRAGGGYPYNEQFF
.,TRBJ1-1,TRBV19,.,TGTGCCAGTAGTTACGGTTCCAAAGCTTTCTTT,CASSYGSKAFF
TRBD1,TRBJ1-5,TRBV11-2,.,TGTGCCAGCAGCATAGACAGGGGTGATCAGCCCCAGCATTTT,CASSIDRGDQPQHF
TRBD2,TRBJ2-1,TRBV28,.,TGTGCCAGCAGACCTAGCGGCCCCTCCTACAATGAGCAGTTCTTC,CASRPSGPSYNEQFF
.,TRBJ2-7,TRBV14,.,TGTGCCAGCAGCCGACCAGGGCTCTCCTACGAGCAGTACTTC,CASSRPGLSYEQYF
.,TRBJ2-7,TRBV3-1/TRBV3-2,.,TGTGCCAGCAGCCATTGGACAGACATTTACGAGCAGTACTTC,CASSHWTDIYEQYF
.,TRBJ2-5,TRBV11-2,.,TGTGCCAGCAGCTCCCACCTCATCGCTAGGGGGGTGGAAGAGACCCAGTACTTC,CASSSHLIARGVEETQYF
TRBD2,TRBJ2-5,TRBV4-3,.,TGCGCCAGCAGCCAAGCTTATGGGGGGGAACAAGAGACCCAGTACTTC,CASSQAYGGEQETQYF